The 27 T cell receptor beta chains given below trace back to one sample, sequenced in a study of CD8 T cells in ankylosing spondylitis. Whole-study findings and limits: Characteristic of ankylosing spondylitis blood, it appeared, was a TCR beta motif comprising about eight highly homologous variants.

MiXCR was run by TCRdb on the 5' RACE reads, yielding one entry per CDR3 protein. This table holds around 890,000 distinct CDR3 sequences, about 11% found once. What these receptors recognize is not known. The source material was blood, either unsorted or a sorted T cell fraction (not recorded which). The receptors were gathered from a male donor with ankylosing spondylitis.

This clonotype was observed many times. This chain uses TRBV12-3 or TRBV12-4 with TRBJ1-2; no clear D. The CDR3 is 12 residues long. V lost 4 bases, J lost 3 bases, and 6 bases lay in between. DNA for the CDR3: TGTGCCAGCAGTTCGGGGTACTATGGCTACACCTTC. It codes for CASSSGYYGYTF.

This clonotype was picked up a small number of times. This rearrangement joins TRBV4-2 to TRBJ1-5, with D possibly matching TRBD1 (6 bases). The V and J ends lost 2 bases and 3 bases respectively, with 11 bases between them. From germline, CDR1 is LGHNA and CDR2 YNFKEQ. The CDR3 length is 15 residues. The CDR3 spells CASSQLQGFNQPQHF. DNA of the CDR3: TGTGCCAGCAGCCAACTACAGGGCTTCAATCAGCCCCAGCATTTT.

This clonotype was counted ten times or more. The chain couples TRBV5-1 to TRBJ1-2, with 9 positions matching TRBD1. Trimming removed 7 bases from V and 7 bases from J; junction bases left unmatched: 17. Germline loops: CDR1 SGHRS, CDR2 YFSETQ. The CDR3 length is 16 residues. CDR3 in amino acids: CASDRGGTGGIGGYTF. Written as DNA, the CDR3 is TGCGCCAGCGATCGAGGAGGAACAGGGGGCATTGGTGGCTACACCTTC.

This clonotype was recorded many times. V and J are TRBV15 and TRBJ2-7; the D gene is possibly TRBD1 (5 bases). The CDR3 is 13 residues long. The germline V gene has CDR1 LNHNV and CDR2 YYDKDF (reference sequence). Trimming took off 2 bases at V and 6 bases at J, with 11 bases between the two ends. CDR3 nucleotide sequence: TGTGCCACCAGCAGAACAGGTGAAGGCGAGCAGTACTTC. Translating it yields CATSRTGEGEQYF. The full variable domain, with the rest looked up from reference TRBV15 and TRBJ2-7, is DAMVIQNPRYQVTQFGKPVTLSCSQTLNHNVMYWYQQKSSQAPKLLFHYYDKDFNNEADTPDNFQSRRPNTSFCFLDIRSPGLGDTAMYLCATSRTGEGEQYFGPGTRLTVT.

This chain connects TRBV20-1 to TRBJ2-1; 10 nucleotides match TRBD2. This CDR3 has 14 residues. The V segment lost 5 bases and the J segment 9 bases; nucleotides outside the gene matches: 10. Germline V gene data show CDR1 as DFQATT and CDR2 as SNEGSKA (reference sequence). The CDR3 here is CSAPNSGGSAEQFF. CDR3 bases: TGCAGTGCTCCAAATAGCGGGGGGTCGGCTGAGCAGTTCTTC.

The chain is built from TRBV28 and TRBJ2-7; TRBD1 is a possible D gene (5 bases). The CDR3 has 13 residues. V lost 7 bases to trimming and J lost 9 bases, with 19 bases between them. The germline V gene has CDR1 MDHEN and CDR2 SYDVKM. This CDR3 reads CASTLGQWQRQYF. The CDR3 nucleotides are TGTGCCAGCACCCTGGGGCAGTGGCAGCGGCAGTACTTC.

This chain links TRBV20-1 with TRBJ2-3; TRBD2 matches 9 bases. The CDR3 consists of 14 residues. Germline V gene sequence: CDR1 DFQATT, CDR2 SNEGSKA (reference sequence). V dropped 5 bases and J dropped 1; count of bases not matched to a gene: 4. The CDR3 sequence: CSASTSGGTDTQYF. The DNA of the CDR3 is TGCAGTGCTTCGACTAGCGGAGGCACAGATACGCAGTATTTT.

This clonotype was observed at least ten times. The chain uses TRBV4-2 and TRBJ1-1; D may be TRBD1 (5 bases). The germline CDR1 and CDR2 sequences are LGHNA and YNFKEQ. The V and J ends lost 8 bases and 5 bases respectively, with 18 bases between them. This CDR3 is 14 amino acids long. Here the CDR3 DNA reads TGTGCCAGCGCTGAAGCGGGGGGGGGAACTGAAGCTTTCTTT. Protein sequence: CASAEAGGGTEAFF.

There are a few counts of this clonotype. The chain carries TRBV29-1 and TRBJ2-7, with 11 bases lining up with TRBD1. The CDR3 has 12 amino acids. J was trimmed by 4 bases and V by 4 bases; bases with no gene match: 0. Looked up from germline, CDR1 is SQVTM and CDR2 is ANQGSEA. This chain's CDR3 is CSVGDRGYEQYF. The CDR3 DNA reads TGCAGCGTTGGGGACAGGGGGTACGAGCAGTACTTC.

This clonotype was detected a few times. The V gene is TRBV11-2, the J gene TRBJ1-4; 8 bases are shared with TRBD1. Unmatched junction bases numbered 7, after V lost 5 bases and J lost 11 bases. CDR1 is SGHAT, CDR2 FQNNGV, per germline. The CDR3 contains 13 residues. DNA of the CDR3: TGTGCCAGCAGCGGCGACAGGGGATTGAAACTGTTTTTT. This encodes CASSGDRGLKLFF.

This chain links TRBV20-1 with TRBJ2-3; TRBD2 might be the D (6 bases). V was clipped by 0 bases and J by 6 bases, with 16 bases between them. CDR3 length: 15 amino acids. Germline CDR1 and CDR2: DFQATT and SNEGSKA (reference sequence). This CDR3 reads CSARDSGGRGDTQYF. The CDR3 bases are TGCAGTGCTAGAGATTCCGGGGGAAGGGGCGATACGCAGTATTTT.

A few counts support this clonotype. This chain connects TRBV28 to TRBJ2-5; no reliable D call. V lost 7 bases and J lost 9, with 15 bases in between. CDR1 and CDR2 (germline): MDHEN, SYDVKM. The CDR3 is 12 amino acids. CDR3 protein: CASTTIGQPQYF. The CDR3 DNA follows: TGTGCCAGCACTACGATAGGGCAGCCCCAGTACTTC. Combining the CDR3 with reference TRBV28 and TRBJ2-5 gives the whole variable domain DVKVTQSSRYLVKRTGEKVFLECVQDMDHENMFWYRQDPGLGLRLIYFSYDVKMKEKGDIPEGYSVSREKKERFSLILESASTNQTSMYLCASTTIGQPQYFGPGTRLLVL.

This clonotype appeared many times. V is TRBV20-1 and J is TRBJ2-3, with TRBD2 matching over 10 bases. The length of the CDR3 is 15 residues. From germline, CDR1 is DFQATT and CDR2 SNEGSKA (reference sequence). With 6 bases clipped from V and 0 bases from J, the junction kept 6 bases outside the gene matches. CDR3 coding DNA: TGCAGTGCCGATTCGACTAGCGGGAGCACAGATACGCAGTATTTT. Its translation is CSADSTSGSTDTQYF.

This clonotype showed up just a few times. V and J are TRBV4-3 and TRBJ2-3; 9 positions agree with TRBD2. V lost 4 bases and J lost 6; bases outside the gene matches: 14. CDR1 and CDR2 from the germline V gene are LGHNA and YSLEER. The CDR3 sequence is 17 residues long. DNA for the CDR3: TGCGCCAGCAGCCGACAAGAGGCGGGAGGGCCGAGGGATACGCAGTATTTT. The encoded protein is CASSRQEAGGPRDTQYF.

This clonotype was seen repeatedly, ten times or more. J is TRBJ1-1 and V is TRBV9, with a weak D call TRBD1 (5 bases). V was cut by 3 bases and J by 10 bases, with 16 bases left in between. Germline values: CDR1 SGDLS, CDR2 YYNGEE. The CDR3 is made up of 13 amino acids. This CDR3 is CASSANRQPRAFF. CDR3 bases: TGTGCCAGCAGCGCAAATAGACAGCCGAGAGCTTTCTTT.

This clonotype was seen at least ten times. The V gene is TRBV10-3, the J gene TRBJ2-5; D unclear. The CDR3 spans 12 residues. The germline CDR1 and CDR2 sequences are ENHRY and SYGVKD. V was cut by 10 bases and J by 5 bases, with 14 bases left in between. The CDR3 loop is CATLSRGETQYF. CDR3 DNA sequence: TGTGCCACCTTGAGCCGAGGCGAGACCCAGTACTTC.

This clonotype has a handful of counts. The chain couples TRBV20-1 to TRBJ2-3, with TRBD1 matching 8 bases. Germline V lookup: CDR1 DFQATT, CDR2 SNEGSKA (reference sequence). This CDR3 has 15 amino acids. V lost 2 bases to trimming and J lost 5 bases; unmatched junction nucleotides: 9. The chain's CDR3 is CSARSPGQGGDTQYF. The CDR3 nucleotides are TGCAGTGCTAGATCCCCTGGACAGGGCGGAGATACGCAGTATTTT.

This clonotype was observed at least ten times. CDR3 residues: CASSEGQGAYGYTF. Here the CDR3 DNA reads TGCGCCAGCAGCGAGGGACAGGGGGCCTATGGCTACACCTTC. This chain joins TRBV5-1 and TRBJ1-2; 12 nucleotides line up with TRBD1. J gave up 4 bases and V 4 bases, and 2 bases lay outside the gene matches. The CDR3 covers 14 residues. Germline V gene lookup returns CDR1 SGHRS and CDR2 YFSETQ.

At least ten counts were recorded for this clonotype. V and J are TRBV29-1 and TRBJ1-1; D is unresolved. The V and J ends lost 7 bases and 3 bases respectively, with 15 bases between them. The CDR3 runs 13 residues. Germline CDR1 and CDR2: SQVTM and ANQGSEA. The CDR3 loop reads CSGGRLTDTEAFF. The CDR3, as DNA: TGCAGCGGTGGACGGTTAACGGACACTGAAGCTTTCTTT.

This clonotype turned up a few times. The chain recombines TRBV29-1 with TRBJ2-3; unclear D gene. Trimming took 1 base from V and 2 from J, leaving 7 bases between them. The germline V gene has CDR1 SQVTM and CDR2 ANQGSEA. The CDR3 length is 13 residues. For the CDR3, the DNA is TGCAGCGTTGAAGTCAGGAACACAGATACGCAGTATTTT. It translates to CSVEVRNTDTQYF.

The chain recombines TRBV6-1 with TRBJ2-4; 8 bases match TRBD1. Trimming took 6 bases from V and 1 from J; bases not matched to a gene: 5. The germline gives CDR1 MNHNS, CDR2 SASEGT. This CDR3 has 15 amino acids. Here the CDR3 reads CASSPQGVAKNIQYF. CDR3 bases: TGTGCCAGCAGCCCACAGGGGGTTGCCAAAAACATTCAGTACTTC.

This clonotype was recorded many times. The rearrangement links TRBV10-2 to TRBJ2-1; the match to TRBD2 covers 9 bases. Germline lookup yields CDR1 WSHSY and CDR2 SAAADI. The V and J ends lost 2 bases and 4 bases, in that order; junction bases with no gene match: 3. This CDR3 contains 15 residues. The CDR3 bases are TGCGCCAGCAGTGAGGCTAGCGGGGCTTACAATGAGCAGTTCTTC. Residues: CASSEASGAYNEQFF.

This sequence joins TRBV5-1 and TRBJ2-1, with a tentative D call TRBD2 (6 bases). Germline values: CDR1 SGHRS, CDR2 YFSETQ. This CDR3 is 13 amino acids long. V lost 0 bases and J 9 bases, leaving 10 bases between the germline ends. The CDR3 loop reads CASSLAQEGEQFF. DNA of the CDR3: TGCGCCAGCAGCTTGGCCCAGGAGGGTGAGCAGTTCTTC.

V gene TRBV7-2 combines with J gene TRBJ1-3; TRBD1 agrees at 8 bases. V was pared by 2 bases and J by 2 bases, with 8 bases of the junction left unmatched. The germline V gene encodes CDR1 SGHTA and CDR2 FQGNSA. The CDR3 is made up of 17 amino acids. The CDR3 DNA follows: TGTGCCAGCAGCTTAAAGGCAGGGGGCTTGACTGGAAACACCATATATTTT. Translation: CASSLKAGGLTGNTIYF.

The chain combines TRBV6-5 with TRBJ1-5; 9 bases align to TRBD1. The CDR3 sequence is 15 residues long. CDR1 is MNHEY and CDR2 is SVGAGI in the germline V gene. J was trimmed by 6 bases and V by 4 bases; bases with no gene match: 7. CDR3 loop: CASSFPQGARQPQHF. The CDR3 coding sequence is TGTGCCAGCAGTTTTCCACAGGGGGCCCGTCAGCCCCAGCATTTT.

There are many counts of this clonotype. The rearrangement joins TRBV7-2 to TRBJ1-5; TRBD1 might be the D (5 bases). The CDR3 runs 13 residues. Deletions cut 5 bases from V and 11 bases from J, with 16 bases between. The germline CDR1 and CDR2 sequences are SGHTA and FQGNSA. CDR3 in amino acids: CASSLDGHGAQHF. The CDR3 DNA follows: TGTGCCAGCAGCCTGGACGGACACGGGGCCCAGCATTTT.

In its sample, this clonotype was seen many times. The chain combines TRBV7-9 with TRBJ2-7; unclear D gene. This CDR3 spans 11 amino acids. The V end lost 5 bases, the J end lost 4 bases, and 6 bases lay between the germline ends. Looked up from germline, CDR1 is SEHNR and CDR2 is FQNEAQ (reference sequence). The CDR3 nucleotides are TGTGCCAGCAGCGTATTATACGAGCAGTACTTC. Translating gives CASSVLYEQYF.